Listed below are T cell receptor beta chains from one sample, sequenced in a study of cytomegalovirus exposure and HLA in healthy donors. The method was immunoSEQ multiplex PCR; TCRdb's version includes in-frame clones alone and lacks a portion of them. The data hold fewer than 250,000 clones, with about 77% observed a single time. Material for sequencing was PBMCs. These receptor sequences come from a woman younger than 45 in good health and CMV-seropositive. CDR3s include the opening cysteine and the closing phenylalanine or tryptophan.

j_call | v_call | cdr3_aa
TRBJ1-2 | TRBV6-5 | CASSYSLSANYGYTF
TRBJ1-5 | TRBV30 | CAWSSPGGYQPQHF
TRBJ2-1 | TRBV5-1 | CASSLRSDRGTNEQFF
TRBJ2-1 | TRBV4-3 | CASSQGAIAGGNEQFF
TRBJ2-1 | TRBV4-3 | CASSQGADYNEQFF
TRBJ1-2 | TRBV5-1 | CASSDLTGGAAGYTF
TRBJ1-4 | TRBV4-1 | CASSLPGATNEKLFF
TRBJ2-5 | TRBV7-2 | CASSLARDRRETQYF
TRBJ2-1 | TRBV6-4 | CASSERGSYNEQFF
TRBJ1-5 | TRBV6-1 | CASMMTANSNQPQHF
TRBJ1-3 | TRBV6-5 | CASSRGDGGNTIYF
TRBJ2-5 | TRBV7-9 | CASSSYLRQGETQYF
TRBJ1-2 | TRBV20-1 | CSAYFYGYTF
TRBJ1-6 | TRBV15 | CATSRDRGFSPLHF
TRBJ2-7 | TRBV7-9 | CASSSFVEQYF
TRBJ2-7 | TRBV19 | CASRRTSGSGEQYF
TRBJ2-3 | TRBV9 | CASSVAAQGPDTQYF
TRBJ2-3 | TRBV5-1 | CASSLAGAGVTDTQYF
TRBJ2-1 | TRBV19 | CASSRTGLAVSDEQFF
TRBJ2-7 | TRBV28 | CASSSPGASGTHSYEQYF
TRBJ2-1 | TRBV2 | CAGGESKLFF
TRBJ1-1 | TRBV5-1 | CASSLAGTGFEAFF
TRBJ1-4 | TRBV7-2 | CASSRDSINEKLFF
TRBJ2-2 | TRBV30 | CAWSVSSGRHGELFF
TRBJ2-5 | TRBV6-6 | CASSYGGSTGQETQYF
TRBJ2-7 | TRBV11-2 | CASSYAKDRGRTYEQYF
TRBJ2-5 | TRBV30 | CAWSTRLGWGVGTQYF
TRBJ1-2 | TRBV28 | CASRSTGVGYTF
TRBJ2-5 | TRBV7-6 | CASSSLGTTNQETQYF
TRBJ2-3 | TRBV7-6 | CASRKGGAYLTDTQYF
TRBJ1-2 | TRBV28 | CASSPPPLTAYGYTF
TRBJ2-7 | TRBV7-8 | CASSLFSGGALEQYF
TRBJ2-1 | TRBV6-5 | CASSYSGQGGNEQFF
TRBJ2-1 | TRBV5-1 | CASSNGTSGDNEQFF
TRBJ1-2 | TRBV10-1 | CASNNRARVYGYTF
TRBJ2-1 | TRBV4-2 | CASSNSGGFSYNEQFF
TRBJ2-5 | TRBV20-1 | CSANGGKTQYF
TRBJ2-3 | TRBV7-2 | CASSDSTDTQYF
TRBJ1-5 | TRBV9 | CASSVGTGYSNQPQHF
TRBJ2-3 | TRBV7-9 | CASSLSPTLGGTQYF
TRBJ2-7 | TRBV7-2 | CASSLGPAASYEQYF
TRBJ2-1 | TRBV7-3 | CASSLNVGGAANEQFF
TRBJ2-6 | TRBV7-8 | CASSLIEGAGPSGANVLTF
TRBJ2-1 | TRBV29-1 | CSVRTSGGPSYNEQFF
TRBJ2-7 | TRBV5-1 | CASSFGTGGEQYF
TRBJ2-2 | TRBV30 | CAWTNPVGTSNTGELFF
TRBJ1-2 | TRBV29-1 | CSVEVAANYGYTF
TRBJ1-5 | TRBV19 | CASQELTGRHQPQHF
TRBJ2-7 | TRBV7-9 | CASSLTGQGVEQYF
TRBJ2-1 | TRBV11-2 | CASSFIANNEQFF